The rows below give T cell receptor beta chains drawn from one sample of a study of cytomegalovirus exposure and HLA in healthy donors. Clones were sequenced by immunoSEQ multiplex PCR, and TCRdb holds only the in-frame ones, with some missing. The data show 180,000 or so clones, about 75% seen once. What was sequenced was PBMCs. The receptors derive from a man aged 50-59 years in good health and CMV-seropositive. The CDR3 runs from the conserved cysteine through the conserved F or W. The order of the fields is V gene, clone size, J gene, D gene, CDR3 protein, CDR3 DNA. The D gene is left open where the match is weak. Clone size is not always given. Where it is, it says once, few, many or a class for expanded clones.

v_gene: TRBV5-1
abundance: -
j_gene: TRBJ1-2
d_gene: -
CDR3aa: CASSREVANYGYTF
CDR3nt: TGCGCCAGCAGCCGTGAGGTAGCTAACTATGGCTACACCTTC

v_gene: TRBV4-3
abundance: -
j_gene: TRBJ1-1
d_gene: TRBD1
CDR3aa: CASSQDGAGGEAFF
CDR3nt: TGCGCCAGCAGCCAAGATGGAGCAGGGGGCGAAGCTTTCTTT

v_gene: TRBV30
abundance: -
j_gene: TRBJ1-1
d_gene: -
CDR3aa: CARGWGGNTEAFF
CDR3nt: TGTGCCCGAGGGTGGGGGGGGAACACTGAAGCTTTCTTT

v_gene: TRBV19
abundance: once
j_gene: TRBJ1-2
d_gene: -
CDR3aa: CASSGWRGRDYGYTF
CDR3nt: TGTGCCAGTAGTGGTTGGAGAGGGCGAGACTATGGCTACACCTTC

v_gene: TRBV2
abundance: -
j_gene: TRBJ1-2
d_gene: -
CDR3aa: CASSVSGQQGDGYTF
CDR3nt: TGTGCCAGCAGTGTCTCAGGGCAGCAAGGGGATGGCTACACCTTC

v_gene: TRBV4-3
abundance: -
j_gene: TRBJ2-3
d_gene: -
CDR3aa: CASSQGRQANTDTQYF
CDR3nt: TGCGCCAGCAGCCAAGGACGACAGGCCAACACAGATACGCAGTATTTT

v_gene: TRBV6-5
abundance: once
j_gene: TRBJ1-4
d_gene: -
CDR3aa: CASSYGGRANEKLFF
CDR3nt: TGTGCCAGCAGTTACGGTGGGAGAGCTAATGAAAAACTGTTTTTT

v_gene: TRBV7-8
abundance: -
j_gene: TRBJ2-1
d_gene: TRBD2
CDR3aa: CASSRGLAGVGDEQFF
CDR3nt: TGTGCCAGCAGCCGAGGACTAGCGGGGGTCGGCGATGAGCAGTTCTTC

v_gene: TRBV15
abundance: -
j_gene: TRBJ2-1
d_gene: TRBD1
CDR3aa: CATSRKAGTGDSEQFF
CDR3nt: TGTGCCACCAGCAGGAAAGCGGGGACAGGGGATAGCGAGCAGTTCTTC

v_gene: TRBV5-1
abundance: once
j_gene: TRBJ2-3
d_gene: TRBD2
CDR3aa: CASSLAPEAGVTDTQYF
CDR3nt: TGCGCCAGCAGCTTGGCCCCAGAAGCGGGAGTCACAGATACGCAGTATTTT

v_gene: TRBV6-1
abundance: -
j_gene: TRBJ2-7
d_gene: TRBD2
CDR3aa: CASRQAGGTYEQYF
CDR3nt: TGTGCCAGCAGGCAAGCGGGGGGAACCTACGAGCAGTACTTC

v_gene: TRBV7-2
abundance: -
j_gene: TRBJ2-1
d_gene: -
CDR3aa: CASSSTYLRMNNEQFF
CDR3nt: TGTGCCAGCAGTTCCACCTATTTGAGGATGAACAATGAGCAGTTCTTC

v_gene: TRBV27
abundance: -
j_gene: TRBJ2-1
d_gene: -
CDR3aa: CASSLSLGVGNEQFF
CDR3nt: TGTGCCAGCAGTTTATCGCTCGGGGTTGGGAATGAGCAGTTCTTC

v_gene: TRBV27
abundance: -
j_gene: TRBJ1-6
d_gene: TRBD1
CDR3aa: CASSLLVGTGSPLHF
CDR3nt: TGTGCCAGCAGTTTATTAGTGGGGACAGGGTCACCCCTCCACTTT

v_gene: TRBV27
abundance: few
j_gene: TRBJ1-1
d_gene: TRBD1
CDR3aa: CASSFRQGAGTEAFF
CDR3nt: TGTGCCAGCAGTTTCCGACAGGGGGCTGGGACTGAAGCTTTCTTT

v_gene: TRBV9
abundance: -
j_gene: TRBJ2-7
d_gene: TRBD1
CDR3aa: CASSPGTVYEQYF
CDR3nt: TGTGCCAGCAGCCCCGGGACAGTCTACGAGCAGTACTTC

v_gene: TRBV28
abundance: -
j_gene: TRBJ2-3
d_gene: -
CDR3aa: CASSFKGVGMDTQYF
CDR3nt: TGTGCCAGCAGTTTTAAGGGGGTCGGGATGGATACGCAGTATTTT

v_gene: TRBV4-2
abundance: -
j_gene: TRBJ1-3
d_gene: TRBD1
CDR3aa: CASSQEGQGKGAGNTIYF
CDR3nt: TGTGCCAGCAGCCAAGAAGGACAGGGGAAGGGAGCTGGAAACACCATATATTTT

v_gene: TRBV19
abundance: few
j_gene: TRBJ1-5
d_gene: TRBD1
CDR3aa: CASSTLYRGNQPQHF
CDR3nt: TGTGCCAGTAGTACCCTCTACAGGGGAAATCAGCCCCAGCATTTT

v_gene: TRBV19
abundance: -
j_gene: TRBJ2-6
d_gene: TRBD2
CDR3aa: CASAGTSFSGANVLTF
CDR3nt: TGTGCCAGTGCCGGGACTAGTTTCTCTGGGGCCAACGTCCTGACTTTC

v_gene: TRBV18
abundance: -
j_gene: TRBJ2-2
d_gene: TRBD1
CDR3aa: CASSPRTGPTNTGELFF
CDR3nt: TGTGCCAGCTCACCGCGGACAGGGCCCACTAACACCGGGGAGCTGTTTTTT

v_gene: TRBV6-1
abundance: -
j_gene: TRBJ2-7
d_gene: -
CDR3aa: CASSVQGYHEQYF
CDR3nt: TGTGCCAGCAGTGTACAGGGTTACCACGAGCAGTACTTC

v_gene: TRBV6-4
abundance: few
j_gene: TRBJ1-1
d_gene: -
CDR3aa: CASSDSSNTEAFF
CDR3nt: TGTGCCAGCAGTGACTCGAGTAACACTGAAGCTTTCTTT

v_gene: TRBV4-1
abundance: -
j_gene: TRBJ1-2
d_gene: -
CDR3aa: CASSQIGRDRAGRVSYTF
CDR3nt: TGCGCCAGCAGCCAAATTGGGCGGGACCGAGCTGGAAGAGTTAGCTACACCTTC

v_gene: TRBV19
abundance: few
j_gene: TRBJ2-2
d_gene: -
CDR3aa: CASSILYNGGTGELFF
CDR3nt: TGTGCCAGTAGTATTCTGTATAACGGTGGCACCGGGGAGCTGTTTTTT

v_gene: TRBV5-1
abundance: -
j_gene: TRBJ1-6
d_gene: -
CDR3aa: CASSLMAAGSNSPLHF
CDR3nt: TGCGCCAGCAGCTTGATGGCAGCTGGGAGTAATTCACCCCTCCACTTT

v_gene: TRBV5-8
abundance: -
j_gene: TRBJ1-6
d_gene: -
CDR3aa: CASSPTGVNSPLHF
CDR3nt: TGTGCCAGCAGCCCCACGGGGGTGAATTCACCCCTCCACTTT

v_gene: TRBV19
abundance: -
j_gene: TRBJ1-2
d_gene: -
CDR3aa: CASRRTIYGYTF
CDR3nt: TGTGCCAGCCGGCGAACTATCTATGGCTACACCTTC

v_gene: TRBV6-1
abundance: -
j_gene: TRBJ1-2
d_gene: -
CDR3aa: CASTAAGEGYTF
CDR3nt: TGTGCCAGCACTGCCGCGGGGGAGGGCTACACCTTC

v_gene: TRBV7-2
abundance: -
j_gene: TRBJ1-2
d_gene: TRBD1
CDR3aa: CASTETQGKNYGYTF
CDR3nt: TGTGCCAGCACAGAAACACAGGGGAAGAACTATGGCTACACCTTC

v_gene: TRBV5-6
abundance: -
j_gene: TRBJ1-1
d_gene: -
CDR3aa: CASSFTPGQNTEAFF
CDR3nt: TGTGCCAGCAGCTTTACGCCAGGGCAGAACACTGAAGCTTTCTTT

v_gene: TRBV9
abundance: -
j_gene: TRBJ2-5
d_gene: TRBD2
CDR3aa: CASSPEGRGGLETQYF
CDR3nt: TGTGCCAGCAGCCCCGAAGGACGCGGGGGATTAGAGACCCAGTACTTC

v_gene: TRBV5-1
abundance: -
j_gene: TRBJ1-4
d_gene: TRBD1
CDR3aa: CASSPTGTEGEKLFF
CDR3nt: TGCGCCAGCAGCCCCACCGGGACAGAAGGTGAAAAACTGTTTTTT

v_gene: TRBV12-2
abundance: -
j_gene: TRBJ1-1
d_gene: -
CDR3aa: CASRLSRTGGRNTEAFF
CDR3nt: TGTGCAAGTCGCTTAAGTAGGACAGGGGGCCGGAACACTGAAGCTTTCTTT

v_gene: TRBV5-4
abundance: -
j_gene: TRBJ2-2
d_gene: -
CDR3aa: CASSLPDGAPTGELFF
CDR3nt: TGTGCCAGCAGCTTGCCGGATGGGGCGCCCACCGGGGAGCTGTTTTTT

v_gene: TRBV7-2
abundance: -
j_gene: TRBJ2-5
d_gene: -
CDR3aa: CASSAQGGQTQYF
CDR3nt: TGTGCCAGCAGCGCTCAGGGAGGTCAGACCCAGTACTTC

v_gene: TRBV19
abundance: few
j_gene: TRBJ1-5
d_gene: TRBD1
CDR3aa: CASRQTGMEQPQHF
CDR3nt: TGTGCCAGTAGACAGACAGGGATGGAACAGCCCCAGCATTTT

v_gene: TRBV27
abundance: -
j_gene: TRBJ2-7
d_gene: -
CDR3aa: CASSGYRDGYEQYF
CDR3nt: TGTGCCAGCAGCGGATACAGGGACGGGTACGAGCAGTACTTC

v_gene: TRBV19
abundance: -
j_gene: TRBJ2-3
d_gene: -
CDR3aa: CASSAIATDTQYF
CDR3nt: TGTGCCAGTAGTGCGATAGCTACAGATACGCAGTATTTT

v_gene: TRBV30
abundance: -
j_gene: TRBJ1-4
d_gene: -
CDR3aa: CAWSEGGMDEKLFF
CDR3nt: TGTGCCTGGAGTGAGGGCGGGATGGATGAAAAACTGTTTTTT

v_gene: TRBV4-2
abundance: -
j_gene: TRBJ1-2
d_gene: -
CDR3aa: CASSHPGTFNYGYTF
CDR3nt: TGTGCCAGCAGCCACCCCGGGACATTTAACTATGGCTACACCTTC

v_gene: TRBV27
abundance: -
j_gene: TRBJ2-5
d_gene: TRBD1
CDR3aa: CASSLDRAQETQYF
CDR3nt: TGTGCCAGCAGCCTGGACAGGGCCCAAGAGACCCAGTACTTC

v_gene: TRBV6-5
abundance: few
j_gene: TRBJ2-3
d_gene: TRBD1
CDR3aa: CASSYSPGQGPDTQYF
CDR3nt: TGTGCCAGCAGTTACTCACCGGGACAGGGGCCAGATACGCAGTATTTT

v_gene: TRBV27
abundance: -
j_gene: TRBJ1-1
d_gene: TRBD1
CDR3aa: CASSTSGTANTEAFF
CDR3nt: TGTGCCAGCAGTACCTCCGGGACAGCGAACACTGAAGCTTTCTTT

v_gene: TRBV4-1
abundance: -
j_gene: TRBJ1-2
d_gene: TRBD1
CDR3aa: CASSHGTGGGYGYTF
CDR3nt: TGCGCCAGCAGCCACGGGACAGGGGGCGGCTATGGCTACACCTTC

v_gene: TRBV19
abundance: -
j_gene: TRBJ2-5
d_gene: -
CDR3aa: CASSPRLQETQYF
CDR3nt: TGTGCCAGTAGTCCGCGGCTACAAGAGACCCAGTACTTC

v_gene: TRBV7-3
abundance: -
j_gene: TRBJ1-1
d_gene: -
CDR3aa: CASSLSVGGQAEAFF
CDR3nt: TGTGCCAGCAGCTTAAGTGTCGGAGGGCAGGCTGAAGCTTTCTTT

v_gene: TRBV19
abundance: -
j_gene: TRBJ1-4
d_gene: -
CDR3aa: CASSSEPTPRANEKLFF
CDR3nt: TGTGCCAGTAGTAGCGAACCAACCCCGAGGGCTAATGAAAAACTGTTTTTT

v_gene: TRBV30
abundance: -
j_gene: TRBJ1-2
d_gene: -
CDR3aa: CAWSGPRVGYTF
CDR3nt: TGTGCCTGGAGCGGTCCGAGGGTTGGCTACACCTTC

v_gene: TRBV7-9
abundance: -
j_gene: TRBJ2-1
d_gene: -
CDR3aa: CASSLTQGAEQFF
CDR3nt: TGTGCCAGCAGCCTCACCCAGGGCGCTGAGCAGTTCTTC

v_gene: TRBV5-4
abundance: -
j_gene: TRBJ1-5
d_gene: -
CDR3aa: CASSSGRSQPQHF
CDR3nt: TGTGCCAGCAGCTCGGGAAGGAGCCAGCCCCAGCATTTT

v_gene: TRBV5-1
abundance: many
j_gene: TRBJ1-2
d_gene: TRBD1
CDR3aa: CASSTGQVVDYGYTF
CDR3nt: TGCGCCAGCAGCACCGGACAGGTGGTTGACTATGGCTACACCTTC

v_gene: TRBV5-1
abundance: -
j_gene: TRBJ2-7
d_gene: TRBD1
CDR3aa: CASGIGQGMYEQYF
CDR3nt: TGCGCCAGCGGAATCGGACAGGGAATGTACGAGCAGTACTTC

v_gene: TRBV21-1
abundance: -
j_gene: TRBJ1-5
d_gene: -
CDR3aa: CASSKGQAGSNQPQHF
CDR3nt: TGTGCCAGCAGCAAAGGACAGGCAGGTAGCAATCAGCCCCAGCATTTT

v_gene: TRBV27
abundance: -
j_gene: TRBJ1-6
d_gene: -
CDR3aa: CASSFLPPTGEYNSPLHF
CDR3nt: TGTGCCAGCAGTTTCCTCCCCCCGACAGGCGAATATAATTCACCCCTCCACTTT